Listed below are T cell receptor beta chains from one sample, sequenced in a study of T-cell memory formation after mild COVID-19. TCRdb re-called the 5' RACE reads with MiXCR, one entry per CDR3 protein. The repertoire has around 300,000 distinct CDR3 sequences, roughly an eighth of them found once; the top ten carry roughly 23%. The sequencing input was PBMCs or a T cell subset sorted from them (not recorded which). These TCRs come from a man younger than 35 who had mild COVID-19 (a few samples of this study predate the infection). Cell type and time point are not known. Both conserved end residues are part of each CDR3. A D gene is named only where the DNA matches it firmly. Clone size appears in some rows only: once, few, many, or a class for an expanded clone.

>TRBJ1-1|NA|many|TRBV12-3/TRBV12-4
TGTGCCAGCAGTTTCCGGGTAGGGACTGAAGCTTTCTTT
CASSFRVGTEAFF
>TRBJ1-1|NA|many|TRBV2
TGTGCCAGCACCCCGGCCCCTAACACTGAAGCTTTCTTT
CASTPAPNTEAFF
>TRBJ2-5|NA|NA|TRBV5-1
TGCGCCAGCAGCTTGGAAGGGCAGGGCCACCAAGAGACCCAGTACTTC
CASSLEGQGHQETQYF
>TRBJ1-4|TRBD1|NA|TRBV6-5
TGTGCCAGCAGTTCAGGACAGGGTGGTGAAGCTTTCGGTGAAAAACTGTTTTTT
CASSSGQGGEAFGEKLFF
>TRBJ2-1|TRBD2|NA|TRBV4-2
TGTGCCAGCAGCCAGGGGGAGGCTAGCGGGTACAATGAGCAGTTCTTC
CASSQGEASGYNEQFF
>TRBJ2-3|NA|NA|TRBV4-1
TGCGCCAGCAGCCAAGTAGGGGGGAGCACAGATACGCAGTATTTT
CASSQVGGSTDTQYF
>TRBJ1-4|NA|few|TRBV6-5
TGTGCCAGCAGTCCGGCCTTTGGGGTAGCTAATGAAAAACTGTTTTTT
CASSPAFGVANEKLFF
>TRBJ2-3|NA|many|TRBV6-5
TGTGCCAGCAGTTACTCGATGGTAGCAGGACGCACAGATACGCAGTATTTT
CASSYSMVAGRTDTQYF
>TRBJ1-1|NA|few|TRBV29-1
TGCAGCGTTGAAGGGCGTTCCACTACTGAAGCTTTCTTT
CSVEGRSTTEAFF
>TRBJ2-5|TRBD2|few|TRBV7-2
TGTGCCAGCAGCGCCCTAGCGGGGGTAGAGACCCAGTACTTC
CASSALAGVETQYF
>TRBJ2-7|NA|NA|TRBV9
TGTGCCAGCGGGAGGGGGCAAGGGATATCCTACGAGCAGTACTTC
CASGRGQGISYEQYF
>TRBJ2-5|TRBD2|many|TRBV7-2
TGTGCCAGCAGCTTAGACGGGACTAGCGGGGAGACCCAGTACTTC
CASSLDGTSGETQYF
>TRBJ1-3|NA|few|TRBV4-1
TGCGCCAGCAGCCAAGACCGAGGGTCGGGAAACACCATATATTTT
CASSQDRGSGNTIYF
>TRBJ2-1|NA|NA|TRBV28
TGTGCCAGCAGTTTCAAGGGCTCCTACAATGAGCAGTTCTTC
CASSFKGSYNEQFF
>TRBJ2-1|NA|many|TRBV7-2
TGTGCCAGCAGCTTTATTTACTCCTACAATGAGCAGTTCTTC
CASSFIYSYNEQFF
>TRBJ1-4|NA|NA|TRBV11-2
TGTGCCAGCAGCTTAGGGATGCAAACTAATGAAAAACTGTTTTTT
CASSLGMQTNEKLFF
>TRBJ2-5|TRBD2|many|TRBV7-7
TGTGCTAGCAGCTTAGGGTGGCCGGGACTAGCGGTTCAAGAGACCCAGTACTTC
CASSLGWPGLAVQETQYF
>TRBJ2-3|NA|NA|TRBV9
TGTGCCAGCAGCGTAGCTGGGGGGGGCCGCACAGATACGCAGTATTTT
CASSVAGGGRTDTQYF
>TRBJ2-2|TRBD1|NA|TRBV6-1
TGTGCCGGCAGTACCGGGACAGGGGGCCCCGGGGAGCTGTTTTTT
CAGSTGTGGPGELFF
>TRBJ2-5|NA|few|TRBV30
TGTGCCTGGGCAGGACAAGAGACCCAGTACTTC
CAWAGQETQYF
>TRBJ2-5|TRBD2|NA|TRBV25-1
TGTGCCAGCAGTGAATTTATTACTAGCGGGGAGACCCAGTACTTC
CASSEFITSGETQYF
>TRBJ2-1|TRBD2|NA|TRBV12-3/TRBV12-4
TGTGCCAGCAGGCTAACTAGCGGGGGGGCCAATGAGCAGTTCTTC
CASRLTSGGANEQFF
>TRBJ2-1|TRBD1|NA|TRBV10-3
TGTGCCATCAGTGAACCCCGGGACAGGCCCTTGGGTGAGCAGTTCTTC
CAISEPRDRPLGEQFF
>TRBJ2-6|NA|few|TRBV7-2
TGTGCCAGCACCCCGCAGTCGGCCTCTGGGGCCAACGTCCTGACTTTC
CASTPQSASGANVLTF
>TRBJ2-2|NA|many|TRBV20-1
TGCAGTGTACAGAGAAACGCCGGGGAGCTGTTTTTT
CSVQRNAGELFF
>TRBJ1-1|NA|once|TRBV6-2/TRBV6-3
TGTGCCAGCAGCCCCAACAGAGATAAGGTGAACACTGAAGCTTTCTTT
CASSPNRDKVNTEAFF
>TRBJ1-6|NA|few|TRBV5-1
TGCGCCAGCAGCTTGGTGTCAGGGGCGAAGTCACCCCTCCACTTT
CASSLVSGAKSPLHF
>TRBJ2-1|TRBD2|few|TRBV7-2
TGTGCCAGCAGCTCCAGATTTAGCGGGGGGAACAATGAGCAGTTCTTC
CASSSRFSGGNNEQFF
>TRBJ2-2|TRBD2|NA|TRBV6-1
TGTGCCAGCAGTGCACTAGCGGGGGCCGGGGAGCTGTTTTTT
CASSALAGAGELFF
>TRBJ2-7|NA|few|TRBV4-3
TGCGCCAGCAGCCAAGCTCCGCAAACAGGGTCCCAGCAGTACTTC
CASSQAPQTGSQQYF
>TRBJ1-1|NA|NA|TRBV30
TGTGCCTGGACGACGAACACTGAAGCTTTCTTT
CAWTTNTEAFF
>TRBJ1-5|NA|NA|TRBV11-2
TGTGCCAGCAGCTTAGGGGGGGCCGGGGCTAATCAGCCCCAGCATTTT
CASSLGGAGANQPQHF
>TRBJ2-1|TRBD1|NA|TRBV20-1
TGCAGTGAGGGACAGGGGGCGCGGAATGAGCAGTTCTTC
CSEGQGARNEQFF
>TRBJ2-7|NA|few|TRBV18
TGTGCCAGCTCCCCAGCTCCCCCCTACGAGCAGTACTTC
CASSPAPPYEQYF
>TRBJ2-2|TRBD1|NA|TRBV2
TGTGCCAGCAGCCGACAGGGATACACCGGGGAGCTGTTTTTT
CASSRQGYTGELFF
>TRBJ1-5|NA|NA|TRBV7-6
TGTGCCAGCAGCTTTTACAGGGAAACGCAGCCCCAGCATTTT
CASSFYRETQPQHF
>TRBJ2-3|NA|NA|TRBV7-9
TGTGCCAGCAGCCGGACCCGGGGGACAACCTCCGACCTGGGAGATACGCAGTATTTT
CASSRTRGTTSDLGDTQYF
>TRBJ2-3|NA|NA|TRBV5-1
TGCGCCAGCAGCCCAAGGACAGGGAGGGGCACAGATACGCAGTATTTT
CASSPRTGRGTDTQYF
>TRBJ2-7|NA|few|TRBV5-1
TGCGCCAGCAGATCACAGGGTTGGGAACTTGAGCAGTACTTC
CASRSQGWELEQYF
>TRBJ2-7|NA|many|TRBV12-3/TRBV12-4
TGTGCCAGCAGTCCGTTAAGGGAATGGGACGAGCAGTACTTC
CASSPLREWDEQYF
>TRBJ2-3|NA|few|TRBV7-2
TGTGCCAGCAGCCCCCGGGGAATTTCCGGGCCGCAGTATTTT
CASSPRGISGPQYF
>TRBJ1-1|TRBD1|few|TRBV15
TGTGCCACCAAACAGGGGAGGGAGACTGAAGCTTTCTTT
CATKQGRETEAFF
>TRBJ1-1|NA|few|TRBV6-2/TRBV6-3
TGTGCCAGCAGTTGGTTAGGGACTGAAGCTTTCTTT
CASSWLGTEAFF
>TRBJ1-2|NA|many|TRBV18
TGTGCCAGCTCACCACAAGGGACCGCTTATGGCTACACCTTC
CASSPQGTAYGYTF